The 22 T cell receptor beta chains reported below all come from one sample, sequenced in a study of glioma-infiltrating T cells (TCRdb year 2016). TCRdb names Illumina MiSeq as the instrument used. The iRepertoire nested amplicon-rescue multiplex PCR (arm-PCR) platform was used to amplify TCR alpha and beta CDR3 regions from RNA. TCRdb took the public reads, trimmed them with fastp at Q25, ran MiXCR for clone calling and kept in-frame beta chains. Here each entry gathers all rows of one CDR3 protein and keeps the most common genes and DNA. This sample comprises roughly 350,000 distinct CDR3 sequences, roughly two fifths of them detected only once. The ten largest clones take up about 11% of the sample. The sequenced material came from glioma tissue, nonneoplastic brain tissue, or PBMCs (not recorded which). Receptor source: a human donor with low-grade glioma or glioblastoma, undergoing nonglioma brain surgery, or in good health (not recorded which).

Note on this clonotype: The final CDR3 position lacks the conserved phenylalanine or tryptophan, pointing to a likely read error. The chain combines TRBV6-1 with TRBJ2-5, with D perhaps TRBD2 (5 bases). V lost 5 bases and J lost 5, with 15 bases in between. Germline CDR1 MNHNS, CDR2 SASEGT. The CDR3 covers 14 residues. The CDR3 region is CASSKGLFAETQYL. The CDR3 DNA is TGTGCCAGCAGTAAAGGACTGTTCGCGGAGACCCAGTACCTC.

This clonotype was seen a few times. The rearrangement uses TRBV19 and TRBJ1-1; perhaps TRBD1 as D (6 bases). Germline CDR1 LNHDA, CDR2 SQIVND (reference sequence). Trimming removed 4 bases from V and 5 bases from J, with 14 bases in between. This CDR3 spans 14 amino acids. The CDR3 DNA reads TGTGCCAGTAGTACCCTTCAGGGGTGGACTGAAGCTTTCTTT. It encodes CASSTLQGWTEAFF. The full variable domain, rest sourced from reference TRBV19 and TRBJ1-1, is DGGITQSPKYLFRKEGQNVTLSCEQNLNHDAMYWYRQDPGQGLRLIYYSQIVNDFQKGDIAEGYSVSREKKESFPLTVTSAQKNPTAFYLCASSTLQGWTEAFFGQGTRLTVV.

This clonotype was seen at least ten times. The chain links TRBV6-1 to TRBJ1-1; perhaps TRBD1 as D (6 bases). V lost 7 bases and J 1 base, leaving 16 bases between the germline ends. The CDR3 loop spans 15 amino acids. The germline V gene encodes CDR1 MNHNS and CDR2 SASEGT. The CDR3 reads CASNRDHRENTEAFF. The CDR3 DNA reads TGTGCCAGCAATAGAGACCACAGGGAGAACACTGAAGCTTTCTTT.

The chain joins TRBV7-2 to TRBJ1-1; maybe TRBD1 (6 bases). Germline V gene sequence: CDR1 SGHTA, CDR2 FQGNSA. The CDR3 totals 14 residues. Trimming stripped 5 bases from V and 1 base from J, with 11 bases between. The CDR3 protein is CASSPGHPNTEAFF. CDR3 coding DNA: TGTGCCAGCAGCCCGGGACACCCGAACACTGAAGCTTTCTTT.

CDR3 sequence: CSARESSGSGNEQYF. CDR3 sequence (DNA): TGCAGTGCTAGGGAATCCAGCGGGAGTGGCAATGAGCAGTACTTC. The chain recombines TRBV20-1 with TRBJ2-7; 8 bases align to TRBD2. CDR3 length: 15 amino acids. The germline V gene has CDR1 DFQATT and CDR2 SNEGSKA (reference sequence). V lost 3 bases and J lost 7; bases outside the gene matches: 14.

This clonotype showed up just a few times. The J gene is TRBJ2-3, the V gene TRBV7-2; 7 nucleotides match TRBD1. V shed 1 base, J shed 8 bases, and the junction held 9 bases outside the gene matches. The CDR3 is 15 residues long. Per the germline V gene, CDR1 is SGHTA and CDR2 is FQGNSA. The CDR3 bases are TGTGCCAGCAGCTTAGTCGGGACAGACATTGGTACGCAGTATTTT. Translated: CASSLVGTDIGTQYF.

CDR3 sequence reads: CASMGVGTGEIYEQYF. CDR3 in DNA: TGTGCCAGTATGGGCGTCGGGACAGGGGAAATCTACGAGCAGTACTTC. The gene calls are TRBV19 and TRBJ2-7; 10 bases map to TRBD1. The trim removed 7 bases at V and 3 bases at J, leaving 12 bases unmatched. Germline loops: CDR1 LNHDA, CDR2 SQIVND (reference sequence). CDR3 length: 16 residues.

The chain uses TRBV7-9 and TRBJ2-2; D unresolved. This CDR3 is built from 15 residues. V was trimmed by 1 base and J by 0 bases, leaving 6 bases between them. Germline CDR1 reads SEHNR; CDR2 reads FQNEAQ (reference sequence). The CDR3 DNA is TGTGCCAGCAGCTTAGGTCGGGCGAACACCGGGGAGCTGTTTTTT. Its protein product is CASSLGRANTGELFF.

At least ten counts were recorded for this clonotype. V usage is TRBV20-1 and J usage is TRBJ2-7, with D uncertain. The CDR3 totals 12 residues. Trimming pared 0 bases from V and 5 bases from J, leaving 8 bases between. From germline, CDR1 is DFQATT and CDR2 SNEGSKA (reference sequence). Here the CDR3 DNA reads TGCAGTGCTAGAGATTTGGGCCACGAGCAGTACTTC. Its translation: CSARDLGHEQYF.

The V call is TRBV4-1, the J call TRBJ2-7; D possibly corresponds to TRBD1 (6 bases). Germline CDR1 and CDR2: MGHRA and YSYEKL. The CDR3 length is 14 residues. V lost 4 bases and J 4 bases, leaving 14 bases between the germline ends. The CDR3 loop is CASSLRTDNYEQYF. For the CDR3, the DNA is TGCGCCAGCAGCCTTCGGACAGACAATTACGAGCAGTACTTC.

This clonotype was found a few times. The rearrangement links TRBV19 to TRBJ1-1; unclear D gene. The V end lost 3 bases, the J end lost 5 bases, and 13 bases lay between the germline ends. CDR3 length: 14 amino acids. Per germline, CDR1 LNHDA and CDR2 SQIVND (reference sequence). The CDR3, as DNA: TGTGCCAGTAGTATCCGGACGTTGGAAACTGAAGCTTTCTTT. Amino acids: CASSIRTLETEAFF.

This clonotype was observed a few times. The chain couples TRBV24-1 to TRBJ1-5; 7 positions agree with TRBD1. The germline CDR1 and CDR2 sequences are KGHDR and SFDVKD. The CDR3 extends over 13 amino acids. The V and J ends lost 9 bases and 7 bases, in that order; junction bases with no gene match: 8. CDR3 sequence: CATDGGGRQPQHF. The CDR3 region has the DNA TGTGCCACCGACGGAGGGGGCAGGCAGCCCCAGCATTTT.

The table lists this clonotype with a few counts. The genes are TRBV20-1 and TRBJ2-5; TRBD2 matches 7 bases. The CDR3 totals 15 residues. Germline loops: CDR1 DFQATT, CDR2 SNEGSKA (reference sequence). V shed 6 bases, J shed 2 bases, and the junction held 12 bases outside the gene matches. The CDR3 DNA reads as TGCAGTGCCCCCGGAAGGTCTAGCGGACAAGAGACCCAGTACTTC. Translated, it gives CSAPGRSSGQETQYF.

This clonotype came up many times. J is TRBJ1-3 and V is TRBV28; D is uncertain. Trimming took 5 bases from V and 4 from J, leaving 12 bases between them. Germline CDR1 MDHEN, CDR2 SYDVKM. This CDR3 has 14 residues. The CDR3 nucleotides read TGTGCCAGCAGTCCTTACGGGGAGGGAAACACCATATATTTT. Translated: CASSPYGEGNTIYF.

This clonotype was recorded at least ten times. The chain combines TRBV20-1 with TRBJ2-7, with 7 bases identical to TRBD2. The germline gives CDR1 DFQATT, CDR2 SNEGSKA (reference sequence). This CDR3 contains 13 residues. Germline trimming cut 5 bases from V and 0 bases from J; bases unmatched to any gene: 4. The CDR3 DNA sequence: TGCAGTGCTCCCGGGACTACCTCCTACGAGCAGTACTTC. Amino acids: CSAPGTTSYEQYF.

This clonotype appeared a few times. J is TRBJ2-7 and V is TRBV6-1; either TRBD1 or TRBD2 may fit D (5 bases each). V lost 6 bases and J lost 2, with 14 bases in between. The CDR3 is 14 residues long. Germline assignment: CDR1 MNHNS and CDR2 SASEGT. The CDR3 DNA reads as TGTGCCAGCAGGTCCGACAGCGGAACCTACGAGCAGTACTTC. This encodes CASRSDSGTYEQYF.

A remark on this clonotype: A read error is possible here, since a much larger clone lies one base away. The conserved phenylalanine or tryptophan is not found at the CDR3 terminus, so this likely reflects a read error. This chain links TRBV15 with TRBJ2-1; TRBD2 agrees at 10 bases. This CDR3 spans 17 amino acids. From germline, CDR1 is LNHNV and CDR2 YYDKDF (reference sequence). Trimming cost V 4 bases and J 7 bases; bases outside gene matches: 13. The CDR3 DNA follows: TGTGCCACCAGCATACATCCTAGCGGGAGCCCGATAAATGAGCAGTTCTCC. Translation gives CATSIHPSGSPINEQFS.

The chain combines TRBV20-1 with TRBJ2-7; 8 nucleotides line up with TRBD2. Losses at the gene ends were 3 bases for V and 1 base for J; bases not matched to a gene: 8. CDR3 length: 15 residues. Germline CDR1 reads DFQATT; CDR2 reads SNEGSKA (reference sequence). The CDR3 reads CSARGLAGDSYEQYF. For the CDR3, the DNA is TGCAGTGCTAGGGGGCTAGCGGGCGATTCCTACGAGCAGTACTTC.

This rearrangement joins TRBV28 to TRBJ2-7; D is possibly TRBD1 (5 bases). The germline V and J ends were trimmed by 3 bases and 0 bases, with 9 bases remaining between them. The germline gives CDR1 MDHEN, CDR2 SYDVKM. This CDR3 contains 14 residues. The CDR3 region has the DNA TGTGCCAGCAGTTTCGGGCAGGGCTCCTACGAGCAGTACTTC. This codes for CASSFGQGSYEQYF.

In its sample, this clonotype was seen many times. The chain carries TRBV20-1 and TRBJ2-1; no firm D call. Germline loops: CDR1 DFQATT, CDR2 SNEGSKA (reference sequence). The CDR3 length is 13 residues. Trimming pared 2 bases from V and 4 bases from J, leaving 9 bases between. The CDR3 sequence is CSARFHSYNEQFF. In nucleotides, the CDR3 is TGCAGTGCTAGATTCCATTCGTACAATGAGCAGTTCTTC.

V is TRBV7-9 and J is TRBJ1-2; D call uncertain. Looked up from germline, CDR1 is SEHNR and CDR2 is FQNEAQ (reference sequence). This CDR3 is 13 amino acids long. The V gene lost 5 bases and the J gene lost 4 bases, with 11 bases spanning the gap. This CDR3 reads CASSRTAGYGYTF. The CDR3 nucleotides are TGTGCCAGCAGCCGCACGGCCGGCTATGGCTACACCTTC.

V usage is TRBV6-1 and J usage is TRBJ2-5; weak D call: TRBD2 (7 bases). Trimming took off 6 bases at V and 1 base at J, with 15 bases between the two ends. This CDR3 has 15 residues. Germline CDR1 MNHNS, CDR2 SASEGT. CDR3 residues: CASSLGGQTQETQYF. DNA of the CDR3: TGTGCCAGCAGCCTGGGGGGGCAGACCCAAGAGACCCAGTACTTC.